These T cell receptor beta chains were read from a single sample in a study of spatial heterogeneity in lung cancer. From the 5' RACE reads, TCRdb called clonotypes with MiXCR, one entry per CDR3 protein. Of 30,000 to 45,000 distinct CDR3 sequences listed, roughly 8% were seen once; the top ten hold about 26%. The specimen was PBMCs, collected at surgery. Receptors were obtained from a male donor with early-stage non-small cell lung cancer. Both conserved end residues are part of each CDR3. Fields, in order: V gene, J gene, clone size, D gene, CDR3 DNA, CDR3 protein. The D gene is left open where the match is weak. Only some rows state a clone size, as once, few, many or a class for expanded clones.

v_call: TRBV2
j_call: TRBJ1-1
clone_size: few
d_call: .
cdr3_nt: TGTGCCAGCAGTTTGGACAAGAACACTGAAGCTTTCTTT
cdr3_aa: CASSLDKNTEAFF

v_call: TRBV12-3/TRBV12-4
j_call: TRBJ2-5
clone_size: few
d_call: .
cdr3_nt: TGTGCCAGCAGCCCAATTACCGAGACCCAGTACTTC
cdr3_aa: CASSPITETQYF

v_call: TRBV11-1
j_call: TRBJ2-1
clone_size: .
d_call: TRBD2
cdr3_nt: TGTGCCAGCAGGATTAGCGGGACTAATGAGCAGTTCTTC
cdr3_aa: CASRISGTNEQFF

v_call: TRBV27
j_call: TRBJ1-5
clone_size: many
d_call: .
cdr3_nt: TGTGCCAGCAGCGAACTTTATAGCAATCAGCCCCAGCATTTT
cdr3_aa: CASSELYSNQPQHF

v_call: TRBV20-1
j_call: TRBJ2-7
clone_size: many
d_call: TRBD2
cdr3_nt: TGCAGTGCTTCGACTAGCGGGGGGGCGAGCGAGCAGTACTTC
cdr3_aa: CSASTSGGASEQYF

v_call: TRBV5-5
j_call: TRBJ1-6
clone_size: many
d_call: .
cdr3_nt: TGTGCCAGCGGCCCAGGACAGAGCTCCTATAATTCACCCCTCCACTTT
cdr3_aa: CASGPGQSSYNSPLHF

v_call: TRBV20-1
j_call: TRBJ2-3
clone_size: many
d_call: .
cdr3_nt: TGCAGTGCTCCCCCTCGAGGGGATACGCAGTATTTT
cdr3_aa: CSAPPRGDTQYF

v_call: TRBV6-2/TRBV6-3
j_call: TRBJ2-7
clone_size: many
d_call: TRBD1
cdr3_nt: TGTGCCAGCAGTACAGGGGTGAGCGAGCAGTACTTC
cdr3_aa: CASSTGVSEQYF

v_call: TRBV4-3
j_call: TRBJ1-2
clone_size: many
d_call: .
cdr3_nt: TGCGCCAGCAGCCAAGAGTACGGCTTTAGAGGTCGAACTTCTAACTATGGCTACACCTTC
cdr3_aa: CASSQEYGFRGRTSNYGYTF

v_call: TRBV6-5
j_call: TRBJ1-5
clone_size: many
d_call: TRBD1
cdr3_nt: TGTGCCAGCAGTTACTCACAGGGGGTCAATCAGCCCCAGCATTTT
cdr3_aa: CASSYSQGVNQPQHF

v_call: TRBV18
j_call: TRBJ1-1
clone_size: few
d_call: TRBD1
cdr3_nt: TGTGCCAGCTCAAGCGGACAGGGGGTTGAAGCTTTCTTT
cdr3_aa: CASSSGQGVEAFF

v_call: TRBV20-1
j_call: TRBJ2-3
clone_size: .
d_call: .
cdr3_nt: TGCAGTGCTCCTTTTGAAGGCACAGATACGCAGTATTTT
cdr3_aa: CSAPFEGTDTQYF

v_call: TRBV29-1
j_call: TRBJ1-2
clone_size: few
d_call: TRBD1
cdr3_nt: TGCAGCGTCCACAGGGGAGGGAACTATGGCTACACCTTC
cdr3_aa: CSVHRGGNYGYTF

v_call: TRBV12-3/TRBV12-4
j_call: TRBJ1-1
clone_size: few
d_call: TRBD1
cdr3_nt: TGTGCCAGCAGTTACGCAGGGGGCCAGGCTTTCTTT
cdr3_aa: CASSYAGGQAFF

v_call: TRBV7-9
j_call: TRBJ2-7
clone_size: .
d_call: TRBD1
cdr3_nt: TGTGCCAGCAGCTACGGGACAGCCTACGAGCAGTACTTC
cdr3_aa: CASSYGTAYEQYF

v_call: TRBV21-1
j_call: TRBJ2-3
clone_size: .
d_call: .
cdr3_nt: TGTGCCAGCAGCACTCGGACTAGCGGGACTAGCACAGATACGCAGTATTTT
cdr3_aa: CASSTRTSGTSTDTQYF

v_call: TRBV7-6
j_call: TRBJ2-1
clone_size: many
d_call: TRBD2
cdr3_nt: TGTGCCAGCAGCTTAGGGATGGGGGGGAGTGAGCAGTTCTTC
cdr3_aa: CASSLGMGGSEQFF

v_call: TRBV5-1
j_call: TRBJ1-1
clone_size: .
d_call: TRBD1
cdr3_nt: TGCGCCAGCAAACCGGGACAGGGGTTGTCCACTGAAGCTTTCTTT
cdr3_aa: CASKPGQGLSTEAFF

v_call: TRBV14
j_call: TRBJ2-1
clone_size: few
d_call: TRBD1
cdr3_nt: TGTGCCAGCAGCCAGCGTTGGGACAGGGTAAACAATGAGCAGTTCTTC
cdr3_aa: CASSQRWDRVNNEQFF

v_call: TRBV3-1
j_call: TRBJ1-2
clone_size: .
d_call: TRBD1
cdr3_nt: TGTGCCAGCAGCCAAGGATTAGTGGGACAGGGAGATGGCTACACCTTC
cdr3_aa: CASSQGLVGQGDGYTF

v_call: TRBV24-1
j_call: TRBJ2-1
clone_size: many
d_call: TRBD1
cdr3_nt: TGTGCCACCAGTGACCCGGGACAGGGGGACAATGAGCAGTTCTTC
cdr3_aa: CATSDPGQGDNEQFF

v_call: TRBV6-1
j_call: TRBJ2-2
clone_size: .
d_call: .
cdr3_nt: TGTGCCAGTTCAAGACAGAACACCGGGGAGCTGTTTTTT
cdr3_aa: CASSRQNTGELFF

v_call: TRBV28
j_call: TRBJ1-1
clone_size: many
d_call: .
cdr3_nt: TGTGCCAGCAGTCCGGCAGGGAGGGCCACTGAAGCTTTCTTT
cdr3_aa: CASSPAGRATEAFF

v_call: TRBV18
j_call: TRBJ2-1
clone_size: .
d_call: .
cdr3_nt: TGTGCCAGCTCACCAGAACGATTAGGTTCCTCGAATGAGCAGTTCTTC
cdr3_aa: CASSPERLGSSNEQFF

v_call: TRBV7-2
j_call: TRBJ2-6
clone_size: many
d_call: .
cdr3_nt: TGTGCCAGCAGCTTAGAGGGGAGGTTTGGGGCCAACGTCCTGACTTTC
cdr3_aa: CASSLEGRFGANVLTF

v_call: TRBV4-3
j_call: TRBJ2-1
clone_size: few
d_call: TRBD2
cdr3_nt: TGCGCCAGCAGCCAAGATGCTTGGGGACTAGCGGCTTACAATGAGCAGTTCTTC
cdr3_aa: CASSQDAWGLAAYNEQFF

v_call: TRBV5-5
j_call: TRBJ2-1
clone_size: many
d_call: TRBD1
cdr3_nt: TGTGCCAGCAGCTTCACAGGGGGTGGGCAGTTCTTC
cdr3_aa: CASSFTGGGQFF

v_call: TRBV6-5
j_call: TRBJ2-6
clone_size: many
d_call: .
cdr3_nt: TGTGCCAGCAGTTACTCGAGCTTGTGGACCCCTGGGGCCAACGTCCTGACTTTC
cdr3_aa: CASSYSSLWTPGANVLTF

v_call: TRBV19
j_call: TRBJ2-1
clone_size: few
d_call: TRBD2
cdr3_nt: TGTGCCAGTAGTACGCCCCGCGGACTAGCGGGAGGAAAAGAACAGTTCTTC
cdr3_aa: CASSTPRGLAGGKEQFF

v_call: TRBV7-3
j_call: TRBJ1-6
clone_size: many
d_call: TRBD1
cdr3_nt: TGTGCCAGCAGATCGGACAGGAGTAATTCACCCCTCCACTTT
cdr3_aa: CASRSDRSNSPLHF

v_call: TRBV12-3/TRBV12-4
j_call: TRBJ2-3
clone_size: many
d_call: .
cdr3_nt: TGTGCCAGCAGCCTCCGGCGCAGTTCGGCGGATACGCAGTATTTT
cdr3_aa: CASSLRRSSADTQYF

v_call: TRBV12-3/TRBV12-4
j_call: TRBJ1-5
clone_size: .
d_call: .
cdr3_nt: TGTGCCAGCAGTTTAAGCCCCTTAGGGGCAGCGATACTTGGACTCGATAGCAATCAGCCCCAGCATTTT
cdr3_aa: CASSLSPLGAAILGLDSNQPQHF

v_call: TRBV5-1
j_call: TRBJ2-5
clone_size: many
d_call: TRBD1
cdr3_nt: TGCGCCAGCAGCTCATCGACAGGGCGGTGGGAGACCCAGTACTTC
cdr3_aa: CASSSSTGRWETQYF

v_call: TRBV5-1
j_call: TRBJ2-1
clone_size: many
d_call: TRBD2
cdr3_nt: TGCGCCAGCAGCTTCAGCACTAGCGGGCCTAATGAGCAGTTCTTC
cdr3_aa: CASSFSTSGPNEQFF

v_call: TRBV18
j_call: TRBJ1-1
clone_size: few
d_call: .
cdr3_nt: TGTGCCAGCTCACCAAACAGGGATACTGAAGCTTTCTTT
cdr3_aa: CASSPNRDTEAFF

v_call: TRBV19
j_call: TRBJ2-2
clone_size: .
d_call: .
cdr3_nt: TGTGTCAGTAGTATAGTTCAGGCTGTCGGGGAGCTGTTTTTT
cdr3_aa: CVSSIVQAVGELFF

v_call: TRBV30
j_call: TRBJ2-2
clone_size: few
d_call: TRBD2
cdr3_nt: TGTGCCTGGAGTCCAAAGGGACTAGCGGGTGGGGAGCTGTTTTTT
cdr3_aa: CAWSPKGLAGGELFF

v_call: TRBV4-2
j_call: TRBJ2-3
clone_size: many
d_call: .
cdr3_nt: TGCGCCAGCAGCCGAAACTCGGCGGCCGGCACAGATACGCAGTATTTT
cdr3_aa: CASSRNSAAGTDTQYF

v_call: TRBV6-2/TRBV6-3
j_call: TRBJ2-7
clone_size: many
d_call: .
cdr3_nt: TGTGCCAGCAGATCCGAAGGGCACTCCTACGAGCAGTACTTC
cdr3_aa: CASRSEGHSYEQYF

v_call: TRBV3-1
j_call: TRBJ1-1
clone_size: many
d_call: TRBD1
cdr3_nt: TGTGCCAGCAGCCACCAGACAGGGGGCACTGAAGCTTTCTTT
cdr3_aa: CASSHQTGGTEAFF

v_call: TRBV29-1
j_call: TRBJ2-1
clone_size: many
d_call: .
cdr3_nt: TGCAGCGTTGAAGTCAGGGCGGCCGACGATGAGCAGTTCTTC
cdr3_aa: CSVEVRAADDEQFF

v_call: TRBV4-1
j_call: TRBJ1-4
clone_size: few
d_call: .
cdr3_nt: TGCGCCAGCAGCCAATGGCGGAATGAAAAACTGTTTTTT
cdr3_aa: CASSQWRNEKLFF

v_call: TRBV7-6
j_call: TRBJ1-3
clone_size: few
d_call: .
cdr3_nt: TGTGCCAGCAGCTTCGGGCAGGGTAGAGGAAACACCATATATTTT
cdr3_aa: CASSFGQGRGNTIYF

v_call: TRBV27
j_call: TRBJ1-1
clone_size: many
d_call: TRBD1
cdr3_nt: TGTGCCACCCAAGAAACCGGGACAGTCTACACTGAAGCTTTCTTT
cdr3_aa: CATQETGTVYTEAFF

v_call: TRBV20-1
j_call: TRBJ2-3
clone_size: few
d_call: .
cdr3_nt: TGCAGTGCTCGGCGAAGCACAGATACGCAGTATTTT
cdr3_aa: CSARRSTDTQYF

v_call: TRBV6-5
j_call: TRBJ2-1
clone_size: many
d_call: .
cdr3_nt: TGTGCCAGCAGTTACCAGAACAATGAGCAGTTCTTC
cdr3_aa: CASSYQNNEQFF

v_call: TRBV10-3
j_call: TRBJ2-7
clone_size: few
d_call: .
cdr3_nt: TGTGCCAGCTCCGGTGGGGGCCACGAGCAGTACTTC
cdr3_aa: CASSGGGHEQYF

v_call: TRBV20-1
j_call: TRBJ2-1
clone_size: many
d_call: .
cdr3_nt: TGCAGTGCTAGAGGCCTTTACAATGAGCAGTTCTTC
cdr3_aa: CSARGLYNEQFF

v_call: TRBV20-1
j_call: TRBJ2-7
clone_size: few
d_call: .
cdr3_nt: TGCAGTGCCCGGTCGGGGCACGAGCAGTACTTC
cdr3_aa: CSARSGHEQYF

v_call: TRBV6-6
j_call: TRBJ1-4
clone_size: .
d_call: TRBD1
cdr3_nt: TGTGCCAGCAGCCGGACAGGGGTGGCTGAAAAACTGTTTTTT
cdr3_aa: CASSRTGVAEKLFF

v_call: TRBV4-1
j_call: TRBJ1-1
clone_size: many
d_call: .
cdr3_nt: TGCGCCAGCAGCCAAGGGACAGTGAACACTGAAGCTTTCTTT
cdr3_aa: CASSQGTVNTEAFF

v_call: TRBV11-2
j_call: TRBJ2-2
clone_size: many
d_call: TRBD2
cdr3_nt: TGTGCCAGCAGCACTCGACTAGCGGGGAGGCTAGGGGAGCTGTTTTTT
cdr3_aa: CASSTRLAGRLGELFF

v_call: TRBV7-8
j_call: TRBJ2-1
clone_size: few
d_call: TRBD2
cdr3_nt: TGTGCCAGCGGACTAGCGGGCCCACACTACAATGAGCAGTTCTTC
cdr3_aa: CASGLAGPHYNEQFF

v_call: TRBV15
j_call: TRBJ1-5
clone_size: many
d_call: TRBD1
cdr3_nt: TGTGCCACCAGCAGAGACAGGGGGCAGGATCAGCCCCAGCATTTT
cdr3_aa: CATSRDRGQDQPQHF

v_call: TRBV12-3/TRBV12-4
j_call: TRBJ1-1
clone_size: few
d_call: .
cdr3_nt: TGTGCCAGCAGCCCGGGACAAGCTGCGGGGGAAGCTTTCTTT
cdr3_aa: CASSPGQAAGEAFF

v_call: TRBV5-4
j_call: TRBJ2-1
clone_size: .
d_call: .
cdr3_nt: TGTGCCAGCACCACTTGGGGCACTGGGGGCTCCTACAATGAGCAGTTCTTC
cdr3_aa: CASTTWGTGGSYNEQFF

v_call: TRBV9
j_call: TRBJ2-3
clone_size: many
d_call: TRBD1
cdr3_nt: TGTGCCAGCAGCGTAAGACAGGGGGCTGAAGATACGCAGTATTTT
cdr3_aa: CASSVRQGAEDTQYF

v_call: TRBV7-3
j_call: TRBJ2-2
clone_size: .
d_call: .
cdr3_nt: TGTGCCAGCAGCTTAACAGGGGGAAGAAACACCGGGGAGCTGTTTTTT
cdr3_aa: CASSLTGGRNTGELFF

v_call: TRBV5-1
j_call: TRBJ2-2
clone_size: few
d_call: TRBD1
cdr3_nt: TGCGCCAGCAGCGGTGACAGGGCTTCCACCGGGGAGCTGTTTTTT
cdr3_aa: CASSGDRASTGELFF